The 25 T cell receptor beta chains given below trace back to one sample, sequenced in a study of T cells of healthy individuals. Each CDR3 protein is one row after TCRdb ran MiXCR on the 5' RACE reads. In the table there are about 53,000 distinct CDR3 sequences, about 14% of which are singletons. These receptors were obtained from a human donor in good health.

This clonotype was seen only a few times. The chain links TRBV9 to TRBJ1-4; 9 bases fit TRBD1. After removal of 5 bases from V and 3 bases from J, the junction contained 5 bases not matched to a gene. Germline CDR1 and CDR2: SGDLS and YYNGEE. The CDR3 is made up of 15 amino acids. In nucleotides, the CDR3 is TGTGCCAGCAGGTACAGGGGGCCGGCTAATGAAAAACTGTTTTTT. Translated: CASRYRGPANEKLFF.

This clonotype was seen ten or more times. This sequence joins TRBV27 and TRBJ1-6; D is unclear. Trimming removed 2 bases at V and 11 bases at J, with 22 bases between. CDR3 length: 17 amino acids. Germline V CDR1 and CDR2: MNHEY, SMNVEV (reference sequence). The CDR3 loop is CASSLSPSAGATTPLHF. The CDR3 DNA follows: TGTGCCAGCAGTTTAAGTCCGTCAGCCGGCGCTACGACACCCCTCCACTTT.

This chain connects TRBV7-6 to TRBJ2-5, with a tentative D call TRBD1 (5 bases). Germline lookup yields CDR1 SGHVS and CDR2 FNYEAQ. V was shortened by 0 bases and J by 2 bases, with 7 bases between the two germline ends. CDR3 length equals 14 residues. The CDR3 sequence is CASSLAGAQETQYF. CDR3 DNA sequence: TGTGCCAGCAGCTTAGCTGGGGCTCAAGAGACCCAGTACTTC.

Ten or more counts support this clonotype. The chain links TRBV11-3 to TRBJ2-1; D gene uncertain. This CDR3 has 16 amino acids. V lost 1 base and J lost 0, with 10 bases in between. Germline V gene lookup returns CDR1 SGHNT and CDR2 YENEEA. DNA for the CDR3: TGTGCCAGCAGCTTAGCTGGATCCAGCTCCTACAATGAGCAGTTCTTC. Its protein is CASSLAGSSSYNEQFF.

In this sample, this clonotype turned up many times. This sequence joins TRBV7-8 and TRBJ1-5; tentative D call: TRBD1 (6 bases). Germline V gene lookup returns CDR1 SGHVS and CDR2 FQNEAQ. V lost 4 bases and J 3 bases, leaving 13 bases between the germline ends. The CDR3 covers 15 residues. The chain's CDR3 is CASSSRRGSNQPQHF. The CDR3 DNA reads TGTGCCAGCAGCTCGCGCAGGGGATCCAATCAGCCCCAGCATTTT. The whole variable domain, filled in from reference TRBV7-8 and TRBJ1-5, reads GAGVSQSPRYKVAKRGQDVALRCDPISGHVSLFWYQQALGQGPEFLTYFQNEAQLDKSGLPSDRFFAERPEGSVSTLKIQRTQQEDSAVYLCASSSRRGSNQPQHFGDGTRLSIL.

V gene TRBV20-1 combines with J gene TRBJ1-1; a possible D gene is TRBD1 (5 bases). CDR1 is DFQATT and CDR2 is SNEGSKA in the germline V gene (reference sequence). Between the trimmed V and J ends, which lost 2 bases and 6 bases, there was a span of 16 bases. This CDR3 has 14 residues. This CDR3 reads CSARKDSGSAEAFF. The CDR3 bases are TGCAGTGCTAGAAAAGATTCAGGGAGCGCTGAAGCTTTCTTT.

In this sample, this clonotype turned up a few times. J is TRBJ2-1 and V is TRBV7-2; 11 bases fit TRBD2. This CDR3 is 13 amino acids long. J lost 15 bases, V lost 5 bases, and 9 bases had no gene match. The V gene's germline CDR1 is SGHTA and CDR2 FQGNSA. CDR3: CASSPVLAGGPFF. Here the CDR3 DNA reads TGTGCCAGCAGCCCAGTGCTAGCGGGAGGCCCGTTCTTC.

The sample holds a few counts of this clonotype. Compared with germline, one end of the junction differs, possibly owing to a read error. The chain employs TRBV5-4 and TRBJ2-5; 9 bases match TRBD1. Germline CDR1 SGHNT, CDR2 YYREEE (reference sequence). The CDR3 extends over 15 amino acids. The chain's CDR3 is CASSGGQGGQKTQYF. DNA for the CDR3: TGTGCCAGCAGCGGGGGACAGGGAGGCCAAAAGACCCAGTACTTC.

This clonotype was observed at least ten times. As DNA, the CDR3 is TGTGCCAGCATCCCAGGGACTAGCGGGGGGGCGAACACCGGGGAGCTGTTTTTT. Residues: CASIPGTSGGANTGELFF. The genes are TRBV12-3 or TRBV12-4 and TRBJ2-2, with 16 bases aligning to TRBD2. J was trimmed by 0 bases and V by 7 bases; bases with no gene match: 5. The CDR3 totals 18 residues.

This clonotype was recorded a few times. The chain couples TRBV6-2 or TRBV6-3 to TRBJ1-6, with 7 bases fitting TRBD1. Germline V CDR1 and CDR2: MNHEY, SVGEGT. The CDR3 runs to 14 residues. The ends lost 8 bases at V and 7 bases at J; junction bases unmatched: 8. The CDR3 DNA reads TGTGCCAGCCTACGGGGGACAGCGAATTCACCCCTCCACTTT. Translating gives CASLRGTANSPLHF.

This clonotype was seen a few times. The chain employs TRBV2 and TRBJ1-2; D not resolved. This CDR3 has 14 amino acids. The germline CDR1 and CDR2 sequences are SNHLY and FYNNEI. Trimming removed 8 bases at V and 3 bases at J, with 16 bases between. In DNA form, the CDR3 reads TGTGCCAGCCGTTCAAGGACCTCTGACTATGGCTACACCTTC. Its translation: CASRSRTSDYGYTF. The full variable domain, completed using reference TRBV2 and TRBJ1-2, is EPEVTQTPSHQVTQMGQEVILRCVPISNHLYFYWYRQILGQKVEFLVSFYNNEISEKSEIFDDQFSVERPDGSNFTLKIRSTKLEDSAMYFCASRSRTSDYGYTFGSGTRLTVV.

This clonotype was detected a few times. This chain connects TRBV11-2 to TRBJ2-6; tentative D call: TRBD1 (6 bases). CDR3 length: 18 amino acids. Germline CDR1 reads SGHAT; CDR2 reads FQNNGV. V lost 1 base and J lost 2, with 15 bases in between. The CDR3 spells CASSLAGAYLTGANVLTF. In DNA, the CDR3 is TGTGCCAGCAGCTTAGCAGGGGCGTATCTTACTGGGGCCAACGTCCTGACTTTC.

The chain recombines TRBV20-1 with TRBJ2-1; either TRBD1 or TRBD2 may fit D (6 bases each). CDR3 length: 17 residues. The germline gives CDR1 DFQATT, CDR2 SNEGSKA (reference sequence). Trimming shortened V by 5 bases and J by 5 bases, and 25 bases separated the two germline ends. The CDR3 nucleotides read TGCAGTGCTGCGCGATCTCCAGGGGACTCATTCAACAATGAGCAGTTCTTC. It specifies CSAARSPGDSFNNEQFF.

This clonotype has just a few counts. The chain recombines TRBV29-1 with TRBJ2-5; D is ambiguous. Germline V gives CDR1 SQVTM, CDR2 ANQGSEA. V lost 3 bases and J 2 bases, leaving 22 bases between the germline ends. The CDR3 runs 17 residues. The CDR3 DNA follows: TGCAGCGTTGAGGCATGTTTTTTGGGTACCGGGCAAGAGACCCAGTACTTC. This gives the protein CSVEACFLGTGQETQYF.

The chain has TRBV10-3 and TRBJ2-7; 9 bases match TRBD1. Germline values: CDR1 ENHRY, CDR2 SYGVKD. V trimming: 6 bases; J trimming: 2 bases; junction bases outside the gene matches: 5. The CDR3 length is 14 residues. The CDR3: CAIRRGQGAYEQYF. The DNA for the CDR3 is TGTGCCATCAGACGGGGACAGGGCGCCTACGAGCAGTACTTC.

This clonotype was seen at least ten times. The genes are TRBV2 and TRBJ2-7, with a possible D match to TRBD1 (5 bases). Germline lookup yields CDR1 SNHLY and CDR2 FYNNEI. The CDR3 covers 15 residues. The V end was cut by 3 bases, the J end by 3 bases, with 15 bases between. CDR3 residues: CASSDDPDSHYEQYF. In nucleotides, the CDR3 is TGTGCCAGCAGTGACGACCCCGACAGTCACTACGAGCAGTACTTC.

This clonotype was seen many times. The genes are TRBV11-1 and TRBJ2-7; D is uncertain. Looked up from germline, CDR1 is SGHAT and CDR2 is FQDESV (reference sequence). CDR3 length equals 11 residues. V lost 8 bases, J lost 6 bases, and 11 bases lay in between. This CDR3 reads CASSGQSEQYF. The DNA for the CDR3 is TGTGCCAGCTCCGGGCAAAGCGAGCAGTACTTC.

This clonotype occurred many times. V is TRBV5-6 and J is TRBJ2-7; the match to TRBD2 covers 13 bases. Losses at the gene ends were 2 bases for V and 2 bases for J; bases not matched to a gene: 1. Germline loops: CDR1 SGHDT, CDR2 YYEEEE. The CDR3 runs 15 residues. The CDR3, as DNA: TGTGCCAGCAGCTTCGGGACTAGCGGGGCCTACGAGCAGTACTTC. This encodes CASSFGTSGAYEQYF.

This clonotype was seen a handful of times. The V call is TRBV5-6, the J call TRBJ2-3; TRBD1 aligns across 9 bases. The V gene's germline CDR1 is SGHDT and CDR2 YYEEEE. J gave up 2 bases and V 3 bases, and 7 bases lay outside the gene matches. The CDR3 runs 16 residues. The CDR3 sequence: CASSWGGTGFTDTQYF. CDR3 in DNA: TGTGCCAGCAGCTGGGGTGGGACAGGGTTCACAGATACGCAGTATTTT.

A few counts support this clonotype. The V and J genes are TRBV14 and TRBJ2-1; D perhaps matches TRBD2 (7 bases). Germline V lookup: CDR1 SGHDN, CDR2 FVKESK. V was pared by 2 bases and J by 4 bases, with 9 bases between. The CDR3 has 14 amino acids. CDR3 DNA: TGTGCCAGCAGCCAAAGGGGGGGTTACAATGAGCAGTTCTTC. It yields the protein CASSQRGGYNEQFF.

This chain uses TRBV6-1 with TRBJ2-3, with a possible D match to TRBD1 (6 bases). V lost 7 bases, J lost 1 base, and 9 bases lay in between. Germline CDR1 MNHNS, CDR2 SASEGT. CDR3 length: 13 amino acids. The CDR3: CASKGHGTDTQYF. Written as DNA, the CDR3 is TGTGCCAGCAAGGGACACGGCACAGATACGCAGTATTTT.

The gene calls are TRBV5-1 and TRBJ2-6, with D possibly TRBD1 on 6 matching bases. Germline lookup yields CDR1 SGHRS and CDR2 YFSETQ. V shed 4 bases and J shed 3 bases, with 14 bases lying between them. The CDR3 totals 16 residues. CDR3 coding DNA: TGCGCCAGCAGCCCGACAGGCTACAATGGGGCCAACGTCCTGACTTTC. This gives the protein CASSPTGYNGANVLTF.

The V call is TRBV20-1, the J call TRBJ1-5, with D possibly being TRBD1 (6 bases). Germline V lookup: CDR1 DFQATT, CDR2 SNEGSKA (reference sequence). The CDR3 is 13 amino acids. The V and J ends lost 6 bases and 5 bases respectively, with 14 bases between them. CDR3 protein: CSASQGPDQPQHF. DNA for the CDR3: TGCAGTGCCTCACAGGGTCCGGATCAGCCCCAGCATTTT.

In its sample, this clonotype was seen a few times. This chain uses TRBV12-3 or TRBV12-4 with TRBJ1-5; 8 nucleotides match TRBD1. This CDR3 comprises 20 residues. J was trimmed by 0 bases and V by 7 bases; bases with no gene match: 20. The CDR3 loop is CASTNTWTWTGINSNQPQHF. Here the CDR3 DNA reads TGTGCCAGCACCAATACGTGGACTTGGACAGGGATAAATAGCAATCAGCCCCAGCATTTT.

Points on this clonotype: This may be a read error, as it is one base from a much larger clone. This chain uses TRBV5-1 with TRBJ2-7; 8 nucleotides match TRBD1. Looked up from germline, CDR1 is SGHRS and CDR2 is YFSETQ. There are 15 residues in the CDR3. The CDR3 DNA follows: TGCGCCAGCAGCTTGGCGGACAGGGTAGCGCTGAAGCAGTGCTTC. It encodes CASSLADRVALKQCF.